This TCR beta chain was observed in a study of shared clonotypes between healthy human individuals. Findings and limits, study-wide: Shared clonotypes across all four donors exceeded non-shared ones in generation probability. The donor pool, a small one, limited the genetic and exposure-history diversity represented.

Worth noting for this clone: Its antigen is currently unknown.

The V segment lost 1 base and the J segment 4 bases; nucleotides outside the gene matches: 8. CDR3 length: 17 amino acids. Germline loops: CDR1 SGHNT, CDR2 YYREEE (reference sequence). In the sorted-subset replicate PCRs, approximately 200 ng DNA, 25,000 to 35,000 T cell genomes, was used. The assay was immunoSEQ multiplex PCR, and TCRdb's table has in-frame clones only and misses some. Of over 800,000 clones listed, over 90% are singletons. CD45RO-negative CD8 cells positively selected for CCR7 made up the naive population, which excluded terminally differentiated effector memory CD45RA+ cells. The sequencing input was naive CD8+ T cells sorted from blood. The chain carries TRBV5-4 and TRBJ1-1; 12 nucleotides agree with TRBD1. This receptor was taken from a man younger than 40 in good health. This chain's CDR3 is CASSLSGQGAASTEAFF. DNA for the CDR3: TGTGCCAGCAGCTTGTCGGGACAGGGGGCCGCGAGCACTGAAGCTTTCTTT.